The 6 T cell receptor beta chains below come from one sample, sequenced in a study of sequential checkpoint blockade in melanoma. The treatment: randomized to nivolumab then ipilimumab (arm A) or the reverse (arm B). Data came from immunoSEQ multiplex PCR; TCRdb stores just in-frame clones and leaves some out. The sample yields roughly 18,000 clones, more than 25% seen once. Specimen: tumor tissue (inferred from file names), collected from a patient given nivolumab and ipilimumab in sequence. These receptors came from a human donor with melanoma.

This clone was recorded a few times. This rearrangement joins TRBV23-1 to TRBJ2-7, with D hard to call. TRBV23-1 is identified as an open reading frame with a role that is uncertain. V shed 6 bases and J shed 3 bases, with 12 bases lying between them. CDR3 length equals 13 residues. CDR3 bases: TGCGCCAGCAGCTTATTGGACGACTACGAGCAGTACTTC. Residues: CASSLLDDYEQYF.

The V and J genes are TRBV6-8 and TRBJ2-3, with 8 bases identical to TRBD1. The CDR3 runs to 19 residues. The junction had 23 bases not matched to a gene; V was cut back by 7 bases and J by 5 bases. CDR1 and CDR2 from the germline V gene are MNHGY and SAAAGT. In nucleotides, the CDR3 is TGTGCCAGCAATGGGGCTGGGACAGGCTCCTGGGCACGAATAGATACGCAGTATTTT. Translation: CASNGAGTGSWARIDTQYF.

The V call is TRBV5-1, the J call TRBJ2-1, with 10 bases that match TRBD1. The CDR3 has 19 amino acids. Germline lookup yields CDR1 SGHRS and CDR2 YFSETQ. V lost 4 bases to trimming and J lost 5 bases; unmatched junction nucleotides: 18. CDR3 residues: CASSRASGSPGQGNNEQFF. The CDR3 nucleotides are TGCGCCAGCAGCCGAGCGAGTGGATCCCCGGGACAGGGGAACAATGAGCAGTTCTTC.

This clone turned up a few times. The chain recombines TRBV6-1 with TRBJ2-7; D remains ambiguous. V was pared by 0 bases and J by 9 bases, with 9 bases between. This CDR3 spans 12 amino acids. Germline CDR1 and CDR2: MNHNS and SASEGT. Here the CDR3 DNA reads TGTGCCAGCAGTGAAGCGCCGTTGGGGCAGTACTTC. Amino acid sequence: CASSEAPLGQYF.

This clone is a singleton in its sample. This chain connects TRBV12-5 to TRBJ1-5; D unresolved. Per the germline V gene, CDR1 is LGHNT and CDR2 is FRNRAP. The CDR3 loop spans 14 amino acids. V lost 1 base and J lost 0, with 4 bases in between. CDR3 sequence reads: CASGLGDSNQPQHF. CDR3 coding DNA: TGTGCTAGTGGTTTGGGAGATAGCAATCAGCCCCAGCATTTT. Drawing the rest from reference TRBV12-5 and TRBJ1-5, the complete variable domain is DARVTQTPRHKVTEMGQEVTMRCQPILGHNTVFWYRQTMMQGLELLAYFRNRAPLDDSGMPKDRFSAEMPDATLATLKIQPSEPRDSAVYFCASGLGDSNQPQHFGDGTRLSIL.

V and J are TRBV6-8 and TRBJ2-7; D is perhaps TRBD1 (6 bases). CDR1 and CDR2 from the germline V gene are MNHGY and SAAAGT. This CDR3 spans 14 amino acids. Trimming pared 7 bases from V and 4 bases from J, leaving 17 bases between. CDR3 sequence reads: CASKYKGRGYEQYF. The CDR3 nucleotides read TGTGCCAGCAAATATAAAGGCAGGGGATACGAGCAGTACTTC.